This TCR beta chain was retrieved from a study of blood T cell repertoires in COVID-19. Study-level information: PBMCs, B-cell-depleted T cells, or T cells provided the cDNA or gDNA that made up the material.

Study processing details: Cell counts per sample came from amplifying reference gene primers. Repertoires were generated with immunoSEQ multiplex PCR, while TCRdb's copy carries only in-frame clones and drops some. That table supplies the V and J calls and clone size; D and trimming were determined from the DNA. This table has some 70,000 clones, roughly nine tenths appearing once. Deletions cut 4 bases from V and 1 base from J, with 11 bases between. Germline V CDR1 and CDR2: SGHAT, FQDESV (reference sequence). The CDR3 runs 14 residues. Sequencing used peripheral blood. This TCR was recovered from a human donor in a cohort sampled during active COVID-19. This chain links TRBV11-1 with TRBJ2-7; D remains unclear. The DNA for the CDR3 is TGTGCCAGCAGCTCAACAGTCACTTCCTACGAGCAGTACTTC. The encoded protein is CASSSTVTSYEQYF.